This paragraph covers one T cell receptor beta chain sequence. Repertoires were generated with immunoSEQ multiplex PCR, while TCRdb's copy carries only in-frame clones and drops some. The sample shows 75,000 to 95,000 clones, 95% of them seen only once. This entry comes from a study of technical replicates of blood from a few donors. Sequencing was done on a sample of T cells isolated from PBMCs. The receptor's source is a human donor in good health.

The CDR3 DNA sequence: TGTGCCAGCAGCATCTACCCCGGGGAGAACACTGAAGCTTTCTTT. This gives the protein CASSIYPGENTEAFF. V gene TRBV7-8 combines with J gene TRBJ1-1; D gene unclear. Germline V CDR1 and CDR2: SGHVS, FQNEAQ. The CDR3 extends over 15 amino acids. V was trimmed by 5 bases and J by 1 base, leaving 14 bases between them.